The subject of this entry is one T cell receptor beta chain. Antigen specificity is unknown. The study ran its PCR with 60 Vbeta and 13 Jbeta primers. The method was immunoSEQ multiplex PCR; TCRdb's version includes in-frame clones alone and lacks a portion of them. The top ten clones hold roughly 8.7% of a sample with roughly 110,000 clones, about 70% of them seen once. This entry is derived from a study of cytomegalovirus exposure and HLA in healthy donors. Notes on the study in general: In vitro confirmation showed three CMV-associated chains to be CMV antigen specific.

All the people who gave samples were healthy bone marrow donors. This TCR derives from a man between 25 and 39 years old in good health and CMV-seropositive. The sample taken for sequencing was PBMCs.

CDR3 DNA: TGTGCCAGCTCCGTCCGGGGGTTGAACACTGAAGCTTTCTTT. It translates to CASSVRGLNTEAFF. V gene TRBV18 combines with J gene TRBJ1-1; tentatively, D is TRBD1 (5 bases). This CDR3 contains 14 residues. V lost 6 bases and J lost 0, with 11 bases in between. Germline CDR1 is KGHSH and CDR2 is LQKENI.